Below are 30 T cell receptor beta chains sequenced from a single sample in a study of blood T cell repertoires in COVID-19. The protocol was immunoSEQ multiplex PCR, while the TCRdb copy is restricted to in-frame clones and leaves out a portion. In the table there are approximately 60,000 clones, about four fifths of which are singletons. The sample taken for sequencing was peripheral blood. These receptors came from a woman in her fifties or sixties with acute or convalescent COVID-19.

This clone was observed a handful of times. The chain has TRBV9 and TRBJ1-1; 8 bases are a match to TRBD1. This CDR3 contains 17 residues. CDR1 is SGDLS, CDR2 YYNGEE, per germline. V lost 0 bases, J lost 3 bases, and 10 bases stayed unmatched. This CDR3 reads CASSVDWRTGMDTEAFF. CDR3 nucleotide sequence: TGTGCCAGCAGCGTAGACTGGAGGACAGGGATGGACACTGAAGCTTTCTTT.

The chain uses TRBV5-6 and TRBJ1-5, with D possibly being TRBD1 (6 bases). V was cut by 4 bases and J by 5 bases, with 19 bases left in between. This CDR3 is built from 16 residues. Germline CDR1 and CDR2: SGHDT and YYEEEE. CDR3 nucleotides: TGTGCCAGCAGCAACACCAGGGGCGGCGGGTATCAGCCCCAGCATTTT. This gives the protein CASSNTRGGGYQPQHF.

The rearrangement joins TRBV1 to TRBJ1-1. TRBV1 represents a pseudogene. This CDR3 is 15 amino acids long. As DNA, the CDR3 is TGCACCAGCAGCCCCCATAAAGGGGGGGACACTGAAGCTTTCTTT. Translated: CTSSPHKGGDTEAFF.

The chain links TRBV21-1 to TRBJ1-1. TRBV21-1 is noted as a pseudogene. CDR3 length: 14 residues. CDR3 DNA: TGTGCCAGCAGCAAGAACCTTATCGGTACTGAAGCTTTCTTT. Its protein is CASSKNLIGTEAFF.

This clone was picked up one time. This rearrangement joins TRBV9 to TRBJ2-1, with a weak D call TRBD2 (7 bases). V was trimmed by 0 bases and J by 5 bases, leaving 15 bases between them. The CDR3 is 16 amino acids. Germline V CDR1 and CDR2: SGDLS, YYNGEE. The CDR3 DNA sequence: TGTGCCAGCAGCGTAGAGGTGCGGGGGCGACACAATGAGCAGTTCTTC. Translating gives CASSVEVRGRHNEQFF.

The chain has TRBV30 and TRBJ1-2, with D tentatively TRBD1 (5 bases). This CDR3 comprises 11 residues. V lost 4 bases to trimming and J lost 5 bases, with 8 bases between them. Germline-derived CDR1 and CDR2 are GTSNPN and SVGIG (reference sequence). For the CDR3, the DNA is TGTGCCTGGAAGGGGTGGTATGGCTACACCTTC. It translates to CAWKGWYGYTF.

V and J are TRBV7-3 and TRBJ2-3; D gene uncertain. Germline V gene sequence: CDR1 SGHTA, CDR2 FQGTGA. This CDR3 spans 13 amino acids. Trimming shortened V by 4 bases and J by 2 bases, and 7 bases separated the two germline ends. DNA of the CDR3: TGTGCCAGCAGCTCTACCAACACAGATACGCAGTATTTT. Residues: CASSSTNTDTQYF.

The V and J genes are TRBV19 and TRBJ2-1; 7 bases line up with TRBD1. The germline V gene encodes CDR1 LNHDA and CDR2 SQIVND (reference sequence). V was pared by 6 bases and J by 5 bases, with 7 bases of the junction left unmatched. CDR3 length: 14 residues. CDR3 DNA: TGTGCCAGTAGGACAGGGCGCCACCACAATGAGCAGTTCTTC. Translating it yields CASRTGRHHNEQFF.

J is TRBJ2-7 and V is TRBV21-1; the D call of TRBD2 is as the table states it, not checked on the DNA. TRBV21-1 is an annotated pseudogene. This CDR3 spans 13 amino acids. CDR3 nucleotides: TGTGCCAGCAGCAAAGTTGAGCCCTACGAGCAGTACTTC. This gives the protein CASSKVEPYEQYF.

The CDR3 bases are TGTGCCAGCAGACTCGGGGATAATGAAAAACTGTTTTTT. It yields the protein CASRLGDNEKLFF. V gene TRBV6-1 combines with J gene TRBJ1-4; no reliable D call. V was trimmed by 6 bases and J by 4 bases, leaving 9 bases between them. CDR1 and CDR2 from the germline V gene are MNHNS and SASEGT. The CDR3 has 13 residues.

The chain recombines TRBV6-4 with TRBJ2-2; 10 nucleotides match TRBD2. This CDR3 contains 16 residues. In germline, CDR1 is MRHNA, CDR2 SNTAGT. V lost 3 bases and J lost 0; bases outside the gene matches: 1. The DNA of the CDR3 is TGTGCCAGCAGTGAACTAGCGGGGCCGAACACCGGGGAGCTGTTTTTT. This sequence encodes CASSELAGPNTGELFF.

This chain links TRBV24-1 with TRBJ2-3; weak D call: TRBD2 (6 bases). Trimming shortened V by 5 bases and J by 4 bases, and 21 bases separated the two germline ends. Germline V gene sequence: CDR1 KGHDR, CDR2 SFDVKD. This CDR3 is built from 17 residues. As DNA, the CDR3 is TGTGCCACCAGTGTCCTAGGGGTCGGGGGAGTCCCAGATACGCAGTATTTT. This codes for CATSVLGVGGVPDTQYF.

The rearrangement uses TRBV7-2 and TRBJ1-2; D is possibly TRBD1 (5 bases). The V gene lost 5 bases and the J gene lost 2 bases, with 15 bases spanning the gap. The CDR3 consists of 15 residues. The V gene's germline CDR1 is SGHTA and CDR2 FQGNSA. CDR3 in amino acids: CASSRGGTDNYGYTF. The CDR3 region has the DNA TGTGCCAGCAGCCGCGGGGGGACTGACAACTATGGCTACACCTTC. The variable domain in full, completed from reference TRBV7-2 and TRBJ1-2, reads GAGVSQSPSNKVTEKGKDVELRCDPISGHTALYWYRQSLGQGLEFLIYFQGNSAPDKSGLPSDRFSAERTGGSVSTLTIQRTQQEDSAVYLCASSRGGTDNYGYTFGSGTRLTVV.

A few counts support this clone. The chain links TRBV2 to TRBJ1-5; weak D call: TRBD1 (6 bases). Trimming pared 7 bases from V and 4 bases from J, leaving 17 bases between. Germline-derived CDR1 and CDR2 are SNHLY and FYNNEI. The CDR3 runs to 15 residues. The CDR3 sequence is CASTDSTLMNQPQHF. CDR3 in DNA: TGTGCCAGCACGGACAGTACCCTAATGAATCAGCCCCAGCATTTT.

DNA for the CDR3: TGCGCCAGCAGCTCGACAGGGGGACGTGTTGCAGATACGCAGTATTTT. Translated: CASSSTGGRVADTQYF. This rearrangement joins TRBV5-1 to TRBJ2-3; 9 bases line up with TRBD1. The J segment lost 4 bases and the V segment lost 3 bases, leaving 9 bases of the junction unmatched. CDR3 length: 16 amino acids. Germline CDR1 and CDR2: SGHRS and YFSETQ.

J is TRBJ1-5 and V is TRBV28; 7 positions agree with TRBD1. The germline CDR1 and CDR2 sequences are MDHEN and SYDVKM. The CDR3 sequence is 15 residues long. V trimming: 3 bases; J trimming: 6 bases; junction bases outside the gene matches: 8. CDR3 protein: CASSFKGAWGQPQHF. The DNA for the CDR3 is TGTGCCAGCAGTTTTAAGGGGGCGTGGGGTCAGCCCCAGCATTTT.

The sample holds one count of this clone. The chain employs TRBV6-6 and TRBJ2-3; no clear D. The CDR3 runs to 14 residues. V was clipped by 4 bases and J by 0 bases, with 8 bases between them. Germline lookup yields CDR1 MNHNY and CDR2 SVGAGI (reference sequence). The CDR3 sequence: CASSSTTSTDTQYF. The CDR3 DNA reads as TGTGCCAGCAGTTCGACAACTAGCACAGATACGCAGTATTTT.

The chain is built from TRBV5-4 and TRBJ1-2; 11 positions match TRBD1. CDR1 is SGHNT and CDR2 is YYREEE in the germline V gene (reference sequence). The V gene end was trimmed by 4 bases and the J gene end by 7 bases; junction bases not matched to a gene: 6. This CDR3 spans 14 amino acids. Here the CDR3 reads CASSPDRGLGGYTF. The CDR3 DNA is TGTGCCAGCAGCCCGGACAGGGGGCTGGGTGGCTACACCTTC.

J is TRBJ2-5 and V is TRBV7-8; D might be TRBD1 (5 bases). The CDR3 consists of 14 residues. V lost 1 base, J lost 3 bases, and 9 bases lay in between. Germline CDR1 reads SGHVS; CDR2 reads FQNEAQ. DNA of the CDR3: TGTGCCAGCAGCTTAGTGGGGCAGAAAGAGACCCAGTACTTC. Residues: CASSLVGQKETQYF.

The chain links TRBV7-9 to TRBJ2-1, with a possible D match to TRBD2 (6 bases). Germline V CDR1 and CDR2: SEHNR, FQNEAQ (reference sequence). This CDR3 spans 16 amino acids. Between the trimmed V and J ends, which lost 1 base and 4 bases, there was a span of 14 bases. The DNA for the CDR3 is TGTGCCAGCAGCTTAGGGCTGGCGGGACCTTACAATGAGCAGTTCTTC. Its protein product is CASSLGLAGPYNEQFF.

CDR3 nucleotide sequence: TGTGCCAGCTCACCACAGGGGACTTCTAGCCTATCCAAAAACATTCAGTACTTC. This translates into CASSPQGTSSLSKNIQYF. The rearrangement uses TRBV18 and TRBJ2-4, with a tentative D call TRBD2 (6 bases). The CDR3 has 18 residues. Germline lookup yields CDR1 KGHSH and CDR2 LQKENI. The ends were cut back, 1 base at V and 2 bases at J, with 18 bases in the middle.

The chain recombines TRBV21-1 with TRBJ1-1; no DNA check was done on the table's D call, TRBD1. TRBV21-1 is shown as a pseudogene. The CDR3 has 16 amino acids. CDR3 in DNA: TGTGCCAGCAGTAAACCTGAGGGGACAGTGAACACTGAAGCTTTCTTT. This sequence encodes CASSKPEGTVNTEAFF.

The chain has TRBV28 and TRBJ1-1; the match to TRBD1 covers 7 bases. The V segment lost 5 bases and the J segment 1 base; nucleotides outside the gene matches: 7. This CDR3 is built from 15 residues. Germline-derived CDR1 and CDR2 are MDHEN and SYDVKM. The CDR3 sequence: CASSRYRGENTEAFF. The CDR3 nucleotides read TGTGCCAGCAGTCGATACAGGGGTGAGAACACTGAAGCTTTCTTT.

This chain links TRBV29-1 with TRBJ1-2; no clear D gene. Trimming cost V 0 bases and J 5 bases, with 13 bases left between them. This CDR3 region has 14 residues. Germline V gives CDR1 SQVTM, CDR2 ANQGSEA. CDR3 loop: CSVEESGLGYGYTF. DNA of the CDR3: TGCAGCGTTGAAGAATCTGGGCTCGGATATGGCTACACCTTC.

The CDR3 DNA sequence: TGTGCCAGCAGTCCGACAGGGACGGGTGAAAAACTGTTTTTT. Its translation: CASSPTGTGEKLFF. J is TRBJ1-4 and V is TRBV6-5, with 7 bases aligning to TRBD1. Germline CDR1 MNHEY, CDR2 SVGAGI. Germline trimming cut 5 bases from V and 7 bases from J; bases unmatched to any gene: 7. The length of the CDR3 is 14 residues.

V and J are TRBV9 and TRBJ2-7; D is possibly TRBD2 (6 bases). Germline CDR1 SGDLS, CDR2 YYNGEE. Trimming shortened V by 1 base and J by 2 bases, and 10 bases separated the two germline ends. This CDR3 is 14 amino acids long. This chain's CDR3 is CASSVWEAPYEQYF. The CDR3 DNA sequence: TGTGCCAGCAGCGTATGGGAGGCCCCCTACGAGCAGTACTTC.

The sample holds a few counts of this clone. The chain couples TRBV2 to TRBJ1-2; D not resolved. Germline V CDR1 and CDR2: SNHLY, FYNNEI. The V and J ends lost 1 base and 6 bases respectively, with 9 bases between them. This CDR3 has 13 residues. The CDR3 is CASSEGQADGYTF. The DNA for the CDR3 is TGTGCCAGCAGTGAAGGGCAGGCTGATGGCTACACCTTC.

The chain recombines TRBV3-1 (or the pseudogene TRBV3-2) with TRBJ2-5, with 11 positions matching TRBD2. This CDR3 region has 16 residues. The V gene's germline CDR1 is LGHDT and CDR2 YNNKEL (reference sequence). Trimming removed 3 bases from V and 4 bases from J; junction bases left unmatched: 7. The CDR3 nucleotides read TGTGCCAGCAGCCACCCGGGACTAGCGGTTTCAGAGACCCAGTACTTC. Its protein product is CASSHPGLAVSETQYF.

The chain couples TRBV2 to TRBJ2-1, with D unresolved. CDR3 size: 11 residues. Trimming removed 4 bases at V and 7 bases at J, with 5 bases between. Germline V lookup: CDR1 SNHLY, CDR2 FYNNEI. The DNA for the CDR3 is TGTGCCAGCAGTGGGGCTAATGAGCAGTTCTTC. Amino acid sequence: CASSGANEQFF.

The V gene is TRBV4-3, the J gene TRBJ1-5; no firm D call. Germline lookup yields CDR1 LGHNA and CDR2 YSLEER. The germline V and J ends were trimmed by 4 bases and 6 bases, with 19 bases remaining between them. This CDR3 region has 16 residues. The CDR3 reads CASSRLGSGYCQPQHF. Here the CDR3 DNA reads TGCGCCAGCAGCCGCCTTGGGTCCGGGTATTGTCAGCCCCAGCATTTT.